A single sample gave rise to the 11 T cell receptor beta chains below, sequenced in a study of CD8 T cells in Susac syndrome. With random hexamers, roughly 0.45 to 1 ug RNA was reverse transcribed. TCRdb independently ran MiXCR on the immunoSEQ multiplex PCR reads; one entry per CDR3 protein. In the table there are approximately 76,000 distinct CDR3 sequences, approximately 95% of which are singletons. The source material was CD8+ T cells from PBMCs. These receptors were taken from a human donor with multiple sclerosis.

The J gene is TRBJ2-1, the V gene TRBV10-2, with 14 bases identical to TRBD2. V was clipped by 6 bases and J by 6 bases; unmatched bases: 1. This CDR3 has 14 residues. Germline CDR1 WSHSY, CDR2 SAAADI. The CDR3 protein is CASRGTSGSNEQFF. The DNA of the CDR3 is TGCGCCAGCAGAGGGACTAGCGGGAGCAATGAGCAGTTCTTC.

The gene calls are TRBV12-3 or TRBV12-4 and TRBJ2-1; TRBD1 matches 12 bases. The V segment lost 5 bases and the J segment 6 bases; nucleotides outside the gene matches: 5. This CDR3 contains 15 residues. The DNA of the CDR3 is TGTGCCAGCAGTCCGGGGACAGGGGGCGTCAATGAGCAGTTCTTC. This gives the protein CASSPGTGGVNEQFF.

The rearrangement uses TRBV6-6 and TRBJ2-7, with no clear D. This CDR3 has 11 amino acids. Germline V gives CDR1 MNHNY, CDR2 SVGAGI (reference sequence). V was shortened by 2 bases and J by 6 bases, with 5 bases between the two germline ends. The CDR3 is CASSYGSEQYF. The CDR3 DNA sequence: TGTGCCAGCAGTTACGGGTCCGAGCAGTACTTC.

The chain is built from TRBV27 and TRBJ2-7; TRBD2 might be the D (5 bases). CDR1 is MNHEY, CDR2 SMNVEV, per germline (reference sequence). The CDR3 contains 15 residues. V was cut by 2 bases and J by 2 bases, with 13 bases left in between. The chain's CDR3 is CASSLEGGRAYEQYF. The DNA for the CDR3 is TGTGCCAGCAGTTTAGAGGGTGGTCGGGCCTACGAGCAGTACTTC.

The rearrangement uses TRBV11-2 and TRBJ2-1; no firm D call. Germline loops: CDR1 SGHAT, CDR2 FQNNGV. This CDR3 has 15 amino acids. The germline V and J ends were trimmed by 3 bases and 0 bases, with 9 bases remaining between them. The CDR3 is CASSFDFDSYNEQFF. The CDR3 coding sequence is TGTGCCAGCAGCTTTGACTTTGACTCCTACAATGAGCAGTTCTTC.

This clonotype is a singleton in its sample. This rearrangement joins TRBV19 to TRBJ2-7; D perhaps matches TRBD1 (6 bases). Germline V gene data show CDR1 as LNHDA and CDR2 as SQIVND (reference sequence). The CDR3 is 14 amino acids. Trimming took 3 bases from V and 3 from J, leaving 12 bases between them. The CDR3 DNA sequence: TGTGCCAGTAGTATCGCGGACAGAGTCTACGAGCAGTACTTC. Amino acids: CASSIADRVYEQYF.

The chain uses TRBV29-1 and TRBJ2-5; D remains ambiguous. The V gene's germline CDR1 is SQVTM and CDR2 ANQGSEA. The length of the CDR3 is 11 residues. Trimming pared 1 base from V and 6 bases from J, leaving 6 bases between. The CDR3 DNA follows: TGCAGCGTTGAAGTCGGCAAGACCCAGTACTTC. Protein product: CSVEVGKTQYF.

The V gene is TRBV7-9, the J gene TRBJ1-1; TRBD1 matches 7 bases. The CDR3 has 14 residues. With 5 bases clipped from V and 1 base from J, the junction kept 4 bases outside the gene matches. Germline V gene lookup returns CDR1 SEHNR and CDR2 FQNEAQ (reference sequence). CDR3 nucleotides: TGTGCCAGCAGCCTCTGGGACAGGAACACTGAAGCTTTCTTT. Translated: CASSLWDRNTEAFF.

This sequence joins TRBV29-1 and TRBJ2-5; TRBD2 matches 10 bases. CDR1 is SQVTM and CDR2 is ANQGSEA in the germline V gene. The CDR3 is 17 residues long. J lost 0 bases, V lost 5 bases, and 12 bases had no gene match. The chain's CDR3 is CSVLGLAEILYQETQYF. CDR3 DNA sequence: TGCAGCGTTCTAGGACTAGCGGAGATCTTGTACCAAGAGACCCAGTACTTC.

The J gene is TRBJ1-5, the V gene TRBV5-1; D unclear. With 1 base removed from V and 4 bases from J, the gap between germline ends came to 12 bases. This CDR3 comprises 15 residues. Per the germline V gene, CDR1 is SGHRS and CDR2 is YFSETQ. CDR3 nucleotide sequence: TGCGCCAGCAGCTTGTATGCAGGAGAAAATCAGCCCCAGCATTTT. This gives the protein CASSLYAGENQPQHF.

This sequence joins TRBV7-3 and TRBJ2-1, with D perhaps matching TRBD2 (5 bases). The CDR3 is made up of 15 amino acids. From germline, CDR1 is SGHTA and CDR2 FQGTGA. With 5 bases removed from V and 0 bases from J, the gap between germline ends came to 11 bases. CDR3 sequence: CASSPDLSSYNEQFF. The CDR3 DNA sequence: TGTGCCAGCAGCCCGGACTTGAGCTCCTACAATGAGCAGTTCTTC.